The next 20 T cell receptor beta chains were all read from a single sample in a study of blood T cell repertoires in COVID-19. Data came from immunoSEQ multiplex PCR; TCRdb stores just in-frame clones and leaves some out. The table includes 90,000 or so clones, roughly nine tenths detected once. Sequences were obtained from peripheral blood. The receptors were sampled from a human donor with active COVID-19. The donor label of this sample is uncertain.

The CDR3 region has the DNA TGTGCCAGCAGCTTATCTCCGCAGGTCAACGGCTACACCTTC. Its protein product is CASSLSPQVNGYTF. This chain links TRBV13 with TRBJ1-2; D gene unclear. The CDR3 sequence is 14 residues long. The germline V gene encodes CDR1 PRHDT and CDR2 FYEKMQ (reference sequence). The germline V and J ends were trimmed by 2 bases and 8 bases, with 15 bases remaining between them.

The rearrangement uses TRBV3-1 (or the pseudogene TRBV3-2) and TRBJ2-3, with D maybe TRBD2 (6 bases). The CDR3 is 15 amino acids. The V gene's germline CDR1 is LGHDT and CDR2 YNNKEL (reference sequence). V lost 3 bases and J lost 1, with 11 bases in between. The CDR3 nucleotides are TGTGCCAGCAGCCACCCTTGGAGGGGCACAGATACGCAGTATTTT. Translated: CASSHPWRGTDTQYF.

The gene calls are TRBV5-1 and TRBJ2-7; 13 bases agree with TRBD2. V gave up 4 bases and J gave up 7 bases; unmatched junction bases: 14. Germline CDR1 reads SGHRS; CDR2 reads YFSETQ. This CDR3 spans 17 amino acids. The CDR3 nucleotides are TGCGCCAGCAGCCTAGTCAGACTAGCGGGGGGAGTAGGGGAGCAGTACTTC. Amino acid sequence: CASSLVRLAGGVGEQYF.

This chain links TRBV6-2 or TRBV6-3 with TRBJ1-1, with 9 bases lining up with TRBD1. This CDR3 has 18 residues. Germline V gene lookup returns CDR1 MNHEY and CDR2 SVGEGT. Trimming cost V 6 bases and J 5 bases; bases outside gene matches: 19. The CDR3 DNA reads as TGTGCCAGCAGCCCTACGTCGGGGAACAGGGGGCGCCGAACTGAAGCTTTCTTT. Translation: CASSPTSGNRGRRTEAFF.

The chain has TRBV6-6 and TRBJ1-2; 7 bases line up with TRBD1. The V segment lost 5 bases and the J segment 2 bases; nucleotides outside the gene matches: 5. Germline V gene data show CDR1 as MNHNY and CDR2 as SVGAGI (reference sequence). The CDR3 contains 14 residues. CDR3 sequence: CASSGGQINYGYTF. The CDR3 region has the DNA TGTGCCAGCAGTGGGGGACAGATAAACTATGGCTACACCTTC.

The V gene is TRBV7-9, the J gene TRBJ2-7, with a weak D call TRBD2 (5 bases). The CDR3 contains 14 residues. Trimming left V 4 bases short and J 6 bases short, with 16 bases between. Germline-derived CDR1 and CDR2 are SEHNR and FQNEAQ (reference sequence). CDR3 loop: CASSSVEAAGEQYF. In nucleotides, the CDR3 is TGTGCCAGCAGCTCGGTGGAGGCAGCTGGCGAGCAGTACTTC.

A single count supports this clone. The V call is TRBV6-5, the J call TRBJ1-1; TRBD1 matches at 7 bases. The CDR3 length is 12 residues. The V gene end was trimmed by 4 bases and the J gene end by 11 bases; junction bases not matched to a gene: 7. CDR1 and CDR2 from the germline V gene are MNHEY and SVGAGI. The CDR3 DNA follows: TGTGCCAGCAGTTCAACAGGGGTTAAGGCTTTCTTT. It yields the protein CASSSTGVKAFF.

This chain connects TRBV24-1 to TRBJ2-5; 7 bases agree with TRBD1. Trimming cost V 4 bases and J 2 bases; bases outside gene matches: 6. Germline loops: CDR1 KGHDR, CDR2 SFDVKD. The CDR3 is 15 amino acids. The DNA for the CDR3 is TGTGCCACCAGTGACGCCCGGGACAGACAAGAGACCCAGTACTTC. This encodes CATSDARDRQETQYF.

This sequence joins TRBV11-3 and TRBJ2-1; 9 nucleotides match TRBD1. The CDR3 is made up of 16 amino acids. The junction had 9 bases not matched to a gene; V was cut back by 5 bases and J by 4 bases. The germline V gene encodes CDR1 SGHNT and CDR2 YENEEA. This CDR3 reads CASSPTRDREYNEQFF. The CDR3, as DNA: TGTGCCAGCAGCCCAACCCGGGACAGGGAATACAATGAGCAGTTCTTC.

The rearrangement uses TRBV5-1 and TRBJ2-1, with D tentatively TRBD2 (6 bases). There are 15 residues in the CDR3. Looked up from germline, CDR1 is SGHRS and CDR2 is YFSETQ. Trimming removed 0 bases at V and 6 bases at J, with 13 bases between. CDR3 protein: CASSLDTWGVNEQFF. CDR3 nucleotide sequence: TGCGCCAGCAGCTTGGACACCTGGGGGGTCAATGAGCAGTTCTTC.

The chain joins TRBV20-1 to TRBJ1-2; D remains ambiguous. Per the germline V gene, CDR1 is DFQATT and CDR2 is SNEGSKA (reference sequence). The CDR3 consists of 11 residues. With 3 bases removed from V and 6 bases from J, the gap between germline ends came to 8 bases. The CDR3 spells CSARSKNGYTF. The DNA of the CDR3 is TGCAGTGCTAGGTCTAAGAATGGCTACACCTTC.

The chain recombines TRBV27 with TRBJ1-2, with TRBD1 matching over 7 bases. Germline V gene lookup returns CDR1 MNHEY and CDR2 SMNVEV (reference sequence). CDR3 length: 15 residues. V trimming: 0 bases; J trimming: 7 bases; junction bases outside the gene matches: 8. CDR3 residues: CASSLSGGRGSGYTF. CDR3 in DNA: TGTGCCAGCAGTTTATCAGGGGGCAGGGGGTCTGGCTACACCTTC.

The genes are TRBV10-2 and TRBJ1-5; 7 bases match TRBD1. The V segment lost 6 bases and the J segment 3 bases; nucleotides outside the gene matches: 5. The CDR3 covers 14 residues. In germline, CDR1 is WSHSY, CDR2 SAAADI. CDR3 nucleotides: TGCGCCAGCAGCTTGACAGGGAACAATCAGCCCCAGCATTTT. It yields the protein CASSLTGNNQPQHF.

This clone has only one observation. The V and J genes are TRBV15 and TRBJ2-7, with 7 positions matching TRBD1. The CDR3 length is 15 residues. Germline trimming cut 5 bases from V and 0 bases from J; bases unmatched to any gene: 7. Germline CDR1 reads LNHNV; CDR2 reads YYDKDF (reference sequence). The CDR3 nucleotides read TGTGCCACCAGCCCACAGAGGGACAGCTCCTACGAGCAGTACTTC. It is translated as CATSPQRDSSYEQYF.

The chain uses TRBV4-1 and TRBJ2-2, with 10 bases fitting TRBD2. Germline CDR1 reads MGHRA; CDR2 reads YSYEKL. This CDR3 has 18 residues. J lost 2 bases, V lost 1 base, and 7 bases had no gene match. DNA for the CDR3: TGCGCCAGCAGCCAAGCCGCCGGACTAGCGGACAACACCGGGGAGCTGTTTTTT. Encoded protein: CASSQAAGLADNTGELFF.

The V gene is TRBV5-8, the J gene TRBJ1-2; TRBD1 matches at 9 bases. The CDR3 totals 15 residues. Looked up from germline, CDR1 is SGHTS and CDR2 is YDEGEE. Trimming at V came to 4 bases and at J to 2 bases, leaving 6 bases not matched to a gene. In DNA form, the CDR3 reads TGTGCCAGCAGCGAGGGCGACAGGGGGAACTATGGCTACACCTTC. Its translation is CASSEGDRGNYGYTF.

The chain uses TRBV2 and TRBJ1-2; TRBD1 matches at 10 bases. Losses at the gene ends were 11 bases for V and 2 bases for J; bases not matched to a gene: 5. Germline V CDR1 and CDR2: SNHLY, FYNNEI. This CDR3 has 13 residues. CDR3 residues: CASLDRGNYGYTF. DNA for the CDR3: TGTGCCTCACTGGACAGGGGGAACTATGGCTACACCTTC.

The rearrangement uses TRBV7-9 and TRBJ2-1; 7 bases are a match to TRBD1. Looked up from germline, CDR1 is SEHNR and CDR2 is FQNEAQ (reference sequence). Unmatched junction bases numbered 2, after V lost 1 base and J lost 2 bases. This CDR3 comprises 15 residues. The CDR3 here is CASSLDRGTYNEQFF. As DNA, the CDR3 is TGTGCCAGCAGCTTAGACAGGGGTACCTACAATGAGCAGTTCTTC.

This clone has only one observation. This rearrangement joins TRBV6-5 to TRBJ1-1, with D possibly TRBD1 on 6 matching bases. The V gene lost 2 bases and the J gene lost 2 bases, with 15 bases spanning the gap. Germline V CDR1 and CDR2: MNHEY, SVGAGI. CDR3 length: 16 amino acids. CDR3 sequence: CASSYQRTEKNTEAFF. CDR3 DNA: TGTGCCAGCAGTTACCAGAGGACAGAAAAAAACACTGAAGCTTTCTTT.

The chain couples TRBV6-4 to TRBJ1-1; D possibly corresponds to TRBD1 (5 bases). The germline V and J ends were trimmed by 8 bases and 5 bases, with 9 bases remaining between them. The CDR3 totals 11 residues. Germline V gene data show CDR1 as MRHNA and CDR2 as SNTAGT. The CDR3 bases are TGTGCCAGCTGCGGGGGGACTGAAGCTTTCTTT. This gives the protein CASCGGTEAFF.